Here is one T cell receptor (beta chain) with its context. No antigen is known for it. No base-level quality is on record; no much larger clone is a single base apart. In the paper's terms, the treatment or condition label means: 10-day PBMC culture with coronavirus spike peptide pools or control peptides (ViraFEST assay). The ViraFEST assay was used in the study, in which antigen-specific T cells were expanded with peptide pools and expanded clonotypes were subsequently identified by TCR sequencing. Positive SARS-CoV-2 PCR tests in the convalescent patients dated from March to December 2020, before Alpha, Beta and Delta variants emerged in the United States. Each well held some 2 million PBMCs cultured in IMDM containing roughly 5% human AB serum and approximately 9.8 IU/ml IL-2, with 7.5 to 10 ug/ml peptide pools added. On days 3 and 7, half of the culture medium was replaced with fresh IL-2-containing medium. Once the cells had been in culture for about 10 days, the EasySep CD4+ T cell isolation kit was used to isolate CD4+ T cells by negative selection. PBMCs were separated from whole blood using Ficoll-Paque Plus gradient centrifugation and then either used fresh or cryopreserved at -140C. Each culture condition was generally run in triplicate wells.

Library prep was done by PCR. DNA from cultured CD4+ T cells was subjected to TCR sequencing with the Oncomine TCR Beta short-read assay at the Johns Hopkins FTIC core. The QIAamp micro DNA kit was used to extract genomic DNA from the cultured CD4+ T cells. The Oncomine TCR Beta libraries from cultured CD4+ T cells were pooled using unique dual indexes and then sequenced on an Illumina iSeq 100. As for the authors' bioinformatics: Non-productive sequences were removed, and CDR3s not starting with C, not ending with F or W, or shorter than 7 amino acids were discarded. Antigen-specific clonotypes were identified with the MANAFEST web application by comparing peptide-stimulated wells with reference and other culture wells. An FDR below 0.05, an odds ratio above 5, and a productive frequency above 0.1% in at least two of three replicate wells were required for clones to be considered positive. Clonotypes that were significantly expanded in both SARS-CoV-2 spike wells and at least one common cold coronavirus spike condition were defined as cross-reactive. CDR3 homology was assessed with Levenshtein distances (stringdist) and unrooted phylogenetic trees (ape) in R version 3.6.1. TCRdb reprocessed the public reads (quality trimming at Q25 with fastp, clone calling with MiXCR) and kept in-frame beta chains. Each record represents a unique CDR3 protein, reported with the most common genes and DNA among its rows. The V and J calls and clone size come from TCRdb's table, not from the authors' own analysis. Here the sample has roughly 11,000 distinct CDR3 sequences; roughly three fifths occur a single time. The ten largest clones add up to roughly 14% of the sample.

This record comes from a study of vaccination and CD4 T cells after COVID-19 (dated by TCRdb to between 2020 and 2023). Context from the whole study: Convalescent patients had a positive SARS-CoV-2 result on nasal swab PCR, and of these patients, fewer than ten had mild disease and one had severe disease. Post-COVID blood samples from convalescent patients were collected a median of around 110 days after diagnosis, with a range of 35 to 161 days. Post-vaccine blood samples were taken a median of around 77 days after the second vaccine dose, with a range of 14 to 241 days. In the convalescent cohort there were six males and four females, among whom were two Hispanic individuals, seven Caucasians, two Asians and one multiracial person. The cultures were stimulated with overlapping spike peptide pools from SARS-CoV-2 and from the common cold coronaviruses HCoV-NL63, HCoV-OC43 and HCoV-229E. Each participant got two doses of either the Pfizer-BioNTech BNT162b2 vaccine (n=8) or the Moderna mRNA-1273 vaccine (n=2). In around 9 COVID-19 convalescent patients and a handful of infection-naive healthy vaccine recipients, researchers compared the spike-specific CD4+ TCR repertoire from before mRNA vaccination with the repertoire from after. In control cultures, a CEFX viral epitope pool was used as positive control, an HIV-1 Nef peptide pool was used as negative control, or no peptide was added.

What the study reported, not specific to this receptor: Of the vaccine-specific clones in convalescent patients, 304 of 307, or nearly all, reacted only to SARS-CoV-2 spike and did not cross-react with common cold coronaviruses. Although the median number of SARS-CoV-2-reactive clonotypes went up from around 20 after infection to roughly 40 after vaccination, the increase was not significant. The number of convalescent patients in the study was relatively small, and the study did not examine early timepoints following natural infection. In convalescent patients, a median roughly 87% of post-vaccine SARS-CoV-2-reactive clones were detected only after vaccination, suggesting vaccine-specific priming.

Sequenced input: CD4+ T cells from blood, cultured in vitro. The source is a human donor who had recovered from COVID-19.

CDR3 region: CASSLEAGPYEQYF. The sequenced DNA: TGTGCCAGCAGCTTAGAGGCAGGGCCCTACGAGCAGTACTTC. The V gene is TRBV7-8 and the J gene is TRBJ2-7, with TRBD1 tentatively as D gene (5 bases match). Counted from cysteine to phenylalanine, this CDR3 has 14 amino acids. CDR3 DNA only is kept here, 42 bases in frame from base 1. The germline V gene sets CDR1 to SGHVS and CDR2 to FQNEAQ. A distance of 9 bases separates the germline ends of V and J, which lose 1 base and 2 bases respectively.